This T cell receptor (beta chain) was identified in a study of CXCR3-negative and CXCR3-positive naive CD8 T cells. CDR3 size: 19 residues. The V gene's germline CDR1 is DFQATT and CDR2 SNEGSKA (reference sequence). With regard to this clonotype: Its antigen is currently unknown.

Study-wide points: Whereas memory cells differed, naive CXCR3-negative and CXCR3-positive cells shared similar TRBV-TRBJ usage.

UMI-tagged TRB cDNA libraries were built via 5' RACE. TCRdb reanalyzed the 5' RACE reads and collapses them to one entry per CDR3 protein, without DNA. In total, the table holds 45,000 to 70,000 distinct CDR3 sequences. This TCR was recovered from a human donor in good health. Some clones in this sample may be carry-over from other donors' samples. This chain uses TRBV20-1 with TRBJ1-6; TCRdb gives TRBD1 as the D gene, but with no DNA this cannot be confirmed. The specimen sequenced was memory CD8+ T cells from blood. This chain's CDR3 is CSARDLLFKEVGEISPLHF.